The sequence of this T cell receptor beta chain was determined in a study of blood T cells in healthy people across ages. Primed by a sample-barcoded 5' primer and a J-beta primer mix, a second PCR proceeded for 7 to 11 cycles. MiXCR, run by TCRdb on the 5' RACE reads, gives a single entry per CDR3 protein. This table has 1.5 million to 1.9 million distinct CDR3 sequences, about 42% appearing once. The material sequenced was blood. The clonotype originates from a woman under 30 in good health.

CDR3 loop: CASSYGIAEGSYEQYF. CDR3 sequence (DNA): TGTGCCAGCAGTTACGGCATAGCGGAAGGGTCCTACGAGCAGTACTTC. The V call is TRBV6-5, the J call TRBJ2-7; tentative D call: TRBD2 (6 bases). This CDR3 region has 16 residues. The germline gives CDR1 MNHEY, CDR2 SVGAGI. Trimming left V 2 bases short and J 1 base short, with 15 bases between.